This note documents a single T cell receptor beta chain sequence. This entry comes from a study of cytomegalovirus exposure and HLA in healthy donors. V trimming: 7 bases; J trimming: 8 bases; junction bases outside the gene matches: 5. The germline gives CDR1 SGHNT, CDR2 YYREEE (reference sequence). CDR3 length: 11 residues. Use of 60 Vbeta and 13 Jbeta primers characterized the PCR. Data came from immunoSEQ multiplex PCR; TCRdb stores just in-frame clones and leaves some out. The repertoire includes 150,000 to 200,000 clones, roughly four fifths of them detected once, and over 4% sits in the top ten.

The receptor was derived from a man in his fifties in good health and CMV-seropositive. The rearrangement uses TRBV5-4 and TRBJ1-2, with TRBD1 matching over 7 bases. Sample: PBMCs. Written as DNA, the CDR3 is TGTGCCAGCGGGGACAGATGGGGCTACACCTTC. It is translated as CASGDRWGYTF.